The table lists the clone carrying this T cell receptor beta chain with many counts. As yet, its antigen is unknown. The data were taken from a study of CD8 T cells in ankylosing spondylitis. Study results and limitations: The study looked at matched synovial fluid samples from ankylosing spondylitis patients. Disease-linked clones were reported to be significantly enriched there. Researchers report that disease-linked clones proved CD8+ and relatively rare in peripheral blood. Earlier literature documents some of the motif variants in reactive arthritis synovial fluid and blood.

Quantitative barcoded 5'-RACE was used to prepare TCR beta libraries. Via MiXCR, TCRdb re-called the 5' RACE reads, giving one row per CDR3 protein. The repertoire holds about 220,000 distinct CDR3 sequences, about 10% seen once, with around a fifth in the top ten. The V segment lost 3 bases and the J segment 3 bases; nucleotides outside the gene matches: 15. The CDR3 contains 17 residues. Germline V CDR1 and CDR2: DFQATT, SNEGSKA (reference sequence). The receptor's source is a male donor with ankylosing spondylitis or in good health (not recorded which). The chain uses TRBV20-1 and TRBJ2-3, with TRBD2 identical over 7 bases. Sequencing used blood, either unsorted or a sorted T cell fraction (not recorded which). The CDR3 protein is CSARVQYGGRLTDTQYF. The DNA for the CDR3 is TGCAGTGCTAGGGTGCAATACGGGGGGAGGCTTACAGATACGCAGTATTTT.